A single T cell receptor beta chain is shown here with its context. CDR1 is KGHSH and CDR2 is LQKENI in the germline V gene. Trimming cost V 4 bases and J 5 bases, with 14 bases left between them. CDR3 size: 14 residues. These data come from a study of CD8 T cells in Susac syndrome. Random hexamers were used to reverse transcribe 0.5 to 1 ug of RNA. TCRdb analysed the immunoSEQ multiplex PCR reads with MiXCR anew, one entry per CDR3 protein. The repertoire includes some 120,000 distinct CDR3 sequences, around 94% of them detected once, and 0.1% to 0.15% sits in the top ten. The gene calls are TRBV18 and TRBJ2-5, with no clear D. This receptor was taken from a human donor with multiple sclerosis. The sequencing sample was made of CD4+ T cells from PBMCs. The CDR3 coding sequence is TGTGCCAGCTCACGCTTCCCGCCTCCGGAGACCCAGTACTTC. The encoded protein is CASSRFPPPETQYF.